This T cell receptor (beta chain) was captured in a study of blood T cell repertoires in COVID-19. Study information: There were acute and convalescent COVID-19 samples, and they came from the United States, Italy and Spain.

The V and J ends lost 2 bases and 7 bases respectively, with 14 bases between them. Germline CDR1 and CDR2: KGHSH and LQKENI. This CDR3 comprises 14 residues. This clone has only one observation. Original processing notes: Reference gene primer amplification gave estimated nucleated cell counts. Sequenced by immunoSEQ multiplex PCR; TCRdb stores in-frame clones only, minus some. V, J and clone size are taken as reported in that table, and D and trimming were inferred from the DNA itself. Of about 26,000 clones listed, 66% are singletons. Sequencing used peripheral blood. The chain couples TRBV18 to TRBJ1-1; D not certain. This clonotype was obtained from a man aged 60-69 years with active or convalescent COVID-19. This CDR3 reads CASSPGQVILEAFF. DNA for the CDR3: TGTGCCAGCTCACCAGGGCAGGTAATACTTGAAGCTTTCTTT.